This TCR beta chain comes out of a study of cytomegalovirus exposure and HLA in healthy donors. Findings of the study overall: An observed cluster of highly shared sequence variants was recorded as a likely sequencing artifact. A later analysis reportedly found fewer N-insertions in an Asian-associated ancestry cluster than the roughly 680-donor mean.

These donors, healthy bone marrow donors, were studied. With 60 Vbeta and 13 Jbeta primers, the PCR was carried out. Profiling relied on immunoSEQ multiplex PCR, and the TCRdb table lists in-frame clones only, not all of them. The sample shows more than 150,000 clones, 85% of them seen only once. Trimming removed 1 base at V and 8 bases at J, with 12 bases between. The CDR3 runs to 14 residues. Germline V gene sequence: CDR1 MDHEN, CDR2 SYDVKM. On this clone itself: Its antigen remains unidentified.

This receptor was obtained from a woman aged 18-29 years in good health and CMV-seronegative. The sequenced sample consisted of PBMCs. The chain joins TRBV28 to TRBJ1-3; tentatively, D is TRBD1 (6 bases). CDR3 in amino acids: CASSLYREGDTIYF. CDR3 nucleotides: TGTGCCAGCAGTTTATACAGGGAGGGGGACACCATATATTTT.